Below are 3 T cell receptor beta chains sequenced from a single sample in a study of T cell responses to AZD1222 COVID-19 vaccine. Some clones are missing from TCRdb's copy, which holds only in-frame ones; the method was immunoSEQ multiplex PCR. The table shows about 270,000 clones, with about 94% occurring only once. Source: peripheral blood, taken 28 days after the second AZD1222 dose. These receptors were obtained from an adult who received the AZD1222 COVID-19 vaccine.

This chain joins TRBV7-2 and TRBJ2-7; no definite D call. V lost 5 bases to trimming and J lost 4 bases, with 12 bases between them. Germline V lookup: CDR1 SGHTA, CDR2 FQGNSA. The CDR3 covers 13 residues. CDR3 residues: CASSPYARYEQYF. CDR3 nucleotide sequence: TGTGCCAGCAGCCCCTATGCTAGGTACGAGCAGTACTTC.

The V gene is TRBV27, the J gene TRBJ2-1; D is undetermined. V lost 5 bases, J lost 8 bases, and 10 bases lay in between. Germline V gives CDR1 MNHEY, CDR2 SMNVEV (reference sequence). The CDR3 consists of 12 residues. The CDR3 nucleotides read TGTGCCAGCAGTGCATCACTCCATGAGCAGTTCTTC. Translation gives CASSASLHEQFF.

The rearrangement joins TRBV11-2 to TRBJ2-7; D not certain. The CDR3 has 13 residues. Trimming removed 7 bases at V and 6 bases at J, with 16 bases between. Germline loops: CDR1 SGHAT, CDR2 FQNNGV. CDR3 sequence reads: CASTQNPPAEQYF. In nucleotides, the CDR3 is TGTGCCAGCACCCAAAACCCCCCGGCCGAGCAGTACTTC.